These 30 T cell receptor beta chains were sequenced from one sample in a study of T cells after yellow fever vaccination. Each CDR3 protein gets one entry after TCRdb re-called the 5' RACE reads with MiXCR. In the table there are approximately 85,000 distinct CDR3 sequences, 10% to 15% of which are singletons. Here the sequenced sample was CD8+ T cells not binding an NS4B(214-222) dextramer, sorted from PBMCs, taken roughly 20 days after the first yellow fever vaccination. These receptors originate from a man aged 18 to 30 who received the YFV17D yellow fever vaccine.

The table lists this clonotype with a few counts. The chain is built from TRBV6-1 and TRBJ1-5; D perhaps matches TRBD1 (6 bases). CDR3 length: 15 amino acids. V was cut by 6 bases and J by 4 bases, with 16 bases left in between. Germline CDR1 and CDR2: MNHNS and SASEGT. The CDR3 reads CASRPQGGRNQPQHF. CDR3 DNA sequence: TGTGCCAGCAGACCGCAAGGGGGGAGAAATCAGCCCCAGCATTTT.

This clonotype is medium-sized in the sample. The chain links TRBV20-1 to TRBJ2-3; 7 positions agree with TRBD1. V lost 5 bases, J lost 3 bases, and 5 bases stayed unmatched. CDR3 size: 13 residues. Germline-derived CDR1 and CDR2 are DFQATT and SNEGSKA (reference sequence). The CDR3 DNA is TGCAGTGCTGGACAGGCCCGGACAGATACGCAGTATTTT. Protein sequence: CSAGQARTDTQYF.

This chain connects TRBV12-3 or TRBV12-4 to TRBJ2-1, with a weak D call TRBD2 (6 bases). V was shortened by 5 bases and J by 2 bases, with 13 bases between the two germline ends. The CDR3 runs to 15 residues. The CDR3 is CASSPRGGAYNEQFF. The CDR3 nucleotides are TGTGCCAGCAGTCCGAGGGGCGGGGCCTACAATGAGCAGTTCTTC.

This clonotype was counted between two and nine times. Here the CDR3 DNA reads TGTGCCAGCAGTGAATCCAGGGTTGGTGGCTACACCTTC. This sequence encodes CASSESRVGGYTF. The rearrangement links TRBV25-1 to TRBJ1-2; TRBD1 is a possible D gene (5 bases). This CDR3 has 13 amino acids. Trimming stripped 1 base from V and 7 bases from J, with 10 bases between. CDR1 and CDR2 from the germline V gene are MGHDK and SYGVNS.

This clonotype turned up a few times. The genes are TRBV7-2 and TRBJ2-7; 10 bases map to TRBD2. Germline CDR1 is SGHTA and CDR2 is FQGNSA. The V segment lost 4 bases and the J segment 5 bases; nucleotides outside the gene matches: 5. This CDR3 comprises 14 residues. CDR3 in amino acids: CASSSGTSVNEQYF. DNA of the CDR3: TGTGCCAGCAGCTCGGGGACTAGCGTCAACGAGCAGTACTTC.

The chain uses TRBV7-9 and TRBJ1-1; no clear D gene. Trimming left V 2 bases short and J 2 bases short, with 6 bases between. This CDR3 spans 13 amino acids. Germline V gene lookup returns CDR1 SEHNR and CDR2 FQNEAQ (reference sequence). The CDR3 nucleotides read TGTGCCAGCAGCTTAATCACCAACACTGAAGCTTTCTTT. Its translation is CASSLITNTEAFF. The full variable domain, with the rest looked up from reference TRBV7-9 and TRBJ1-1, is DTGVSQNPRHKITKRGQNVTFRCDPISEHNRLYWYRQTLGQGPEFLTYFQNEAQLEKSRLLSDRFSAERPKGSFSTLEIQRTEQGDSAMYLCASSLITNTEAFFGQGTRLTVV.

This clonotype turned up a few times. The chain has TRBV7-8 and TRBJ2-1; 8 nucleotides match TRBD2. The J segment lost 4 bases and the V segment lost 5 bases, leaving 4 bases of the junction unmatched. CDR3 length: 14 residues. Germline V gene sequence: CDR1 SGHVS, CDR2 FQNEAQ. The CDR3 sequence is CASSNSGDYNEQFF. In DNA, the CDR3 is TGTGCCAGCAGCAATAGCGGGGATTACAATGAGCAGTTCTTC. The full variable domain, its missing parts supplied by reference TRBV7-8 and TRBJ2-1, is GAGVSQSPRYKVAKRGQDVALRCDPISGHVSLFWYQQALGQGPEFLTYFQNEAQLDKSGLPSDRFFAERPEGSVSTLKIQRTQQEDSAVYLCASSNSGDYNEQFFGPGTRLTVL.

CDR3 amino acids: CATSDPGLQSYNEQFF. The CDR3 bases are TGTGCCACCAGTGACCCCGGGTTGCAGTCCTACAATGAGCAGTTCTTC. The chain links TRBV24-1 to TRBJ2-1; no clear D. The germline V gene encodes CDR1 KGHDR and CDR2 SFDVKD. Trimming took 4 bases from V and 1 from J, leaving 13 bases between them. The CDR3 sequence is 16 residues long.

This clonotype showed up just a few times. The genes are TRBV2 and TRBJ2-5; tentatively, D is TRBD1 or TRBD2 (5 bases each). CDR1 SNHLY and CDR2 FYNNEI come from the germline V gene. The CDR3 contains 17 residues. Trimming left V 5 bases short and J 4 bases short, with 23 bases between. The CDR3: CASSIRDAARVGETQYF. In DNA form, the CDR3 reads TGTGCCAGCAGTATCCGGGACGCGGCAAGGGTAGGAGAGACCCAGTACTTC.

The chain joins TRBV20-1 to TRBJ2-7; a weak D match, TRBD1 (6 bases). This CDR3 region has 13 residues. Looked up from germline, CDR1 is DFQATT and CDR2 is SNEGSKA (reference sequence). Between the trimmed V and J ends, which lost 2 bases and 2 bases, there was a span of 10 bases. Written as DNA, the CDR3 is TGCAGTGCTAGAAGTCGACAGGCCTACGAGCAGTACTTC. Its protein product is CSARSRQAYEQYF.

The V call is TRBV9, the J call TRBJ2-7, with D possibly TRBD1 on 6 matching bases. This CDR3 comprises 15 residues. With 0 bases removed from V and 4 bases from J, the gap between germline ends came to 14 bases. Germline V lookup: CDR1 SGDLS, CDR2 YYNGEE. The CDR3 protein is CASSVGGQGSYEQYF. CDR3 DNA sequence: TGTGCCAGCAGCGTAGGGGGTCAGGGGTCGTACGAGCAGTACTTC.

V usage is TRBV5-5 and J usage is TRBJ1-1; TRBD1 might be the D (5 bases). In germline, CDR1 is SGHKS, CDR2 YYEKEE (reference sequence). This CDR3 has 15 amino acids. Trimming cost V 1 base and J 0 bases, with 10 bases left between them. CDR3 nucleotide sequence: TGTGCCAGCAGCTTGAGCCCAGGGTTGAACACTGAAGCTTTCTTT. This translates into CASSLSPGLNTEAFF.

The sample holds a few counts of this clonotype. The rearrangement joins TRBV29-1 to TRBJ1-4; no clear D. V was cut by 7 bases and J by 6 bases, with 15 bases left in between. Germline CDR1 reads SQVTM; CDR2 reads ANQGSEA. The CDR3 length is 13 residues. The CDR3 loop is CSGLGSPDEKLFF. The CDR3 region has the DNA TGCAGCGGTTTAGGCAGTCCCGATGAAAAACTGTTTTTT.

This clonotype was counted only a few times. The chain employs TRBV5-6 and TRBJ1-2, with a weak D call TRBD1 (6 bases). The CDR3 contains 16 residues. Trimming cost V 1 base and J 0 bases, with 13 bases left between them. Germline V lookup: CDR1 SGHDT, CDR2 YYEEEE. CDR3 bases: TGTGCCAGCAGCTTGTACCCGGACAGACCTAACTATGGCTACACCTTC. Translated: CASSLYPDRPNYGYTF.

This clonotype was observed a few times. The chain has TRBV14 and TRBJ2-7; TRBD1 matches 9 bases. The CDR3 extends over 15 amino acids. Unmatched junction bases numbered 8, after V lost 3 bases and J lost 5 bases. Germline CDR1 reads SGHDN; CDR2 reads FVKESK. The CDR3 is CASSHRDRDFHEQYF. The CDR3, as DNA: TGTGCCAGCAGCCATCGGGACAGGGATTTTCACGAGCAGTACTTC.

This rearrangement joins TRBV6-2 or TRBV6-3 to TRBJ1-1; tentative D call: TRBD1 (6 bases). This CDR3 region has 14 residues. Germline V lookup: CDR1 MNHEY, CDR2 SVGEGT. The ends were cut back, 4 bases at V and 1 base at J, with 10 bases in the middle. In DNA form, the CDR3 reads TGTGCCAGCAGTTTTGGGACACCGAACACTGAAGCTTTCTTT. It encodes CASSFGTPNTEAFF.

This clonotype occurred a few times. The chain recombines TRBV12-3 or TRBV12-4 with TRBJ2-2; TRBD1 aligns across 11 bases. The CDR3 consists of 14 residues. Losses at the gene ends were 6 bases for V and 7 bases for J; bases not matched to a gene: 4. Here the CDR3 DNA reads TGTGCCAGCAGGCAGGGACAGGGGGGCGGGGAGCTGTTTTTT. Translating gives CASRQGQGGGELFF.

The chain links TRBV27 to TRBJ2-3; 10 bases match TRBD2. The germline V gene has CDR1 MNHEY and CDR2 SMNVEV (reference sequence). V trimming: 9 bases; J trimming: 5 bases; junction bases outside the gene matches: 11. The CDR3 spans 15 residues. The DNA for the CDR3 is TGTGCCAGTCATCTAACACTAGCGGGGAAAGATACGCAGTATTTT. The encoded protein is CASHLTLAGKDTQYF.

The chain recombines TRBV27 with TRBJ1-1, with D possibly being TRBD1 (5 bases). The V gene's germline CDR1 is MNHEY and CDR2 SMNVEV (reference sequence). V was cut by 0 bases and J by 0 bases, with 11 bases left in between. The CDR3 sequence is 16 residues long. The CDR3 sequence: CASSLSGDGVNTEAFF. In DNA form, the CDR3 reads TGTGCCAGCAGTTTATCCGGGGACGGGGTGAACACTGAAGCTTTCTTT.

The rearrangement uses TRBV4-1 and TRBJ1-2; D unclear. Deletions cut 4 bases from V and 5 bases from J, with 23 bases between. Germline V CDR1 and CDR2: MGHRA, YSYEKL. The CDR3 is 17 amino acids. CDR3 DNA: TGCGCCAGCAGCCCCCTCCCAACGGGGAGGATTCGATATGGCTACACCTTC. It encodes CASSPLPTGRIRYGYTF.

The rearrangement uses TRBV4-1 and TRBJ2-4, with D tentatively TRBD1 (6 bases). Per germline, CDR1 MGHRA and CDR2 YSYEKL. The CDR3 runs to 16 residues. Trimming removed 4 bases at V and 1 base at J, with 14 bases between. Written as DNA, the CDR3 is TGCGCCAGCAGCCTACAGGGAATGACGGCCAAAAACATTCAGTACTTC. Residues: CASSLQGMTAKNIQYF.

This clonotype was counted a few times. V and J are TRBV9 and TRBJ2-2; D unclear. V lost 2 bases to trimming and J lost 2 bases, with 1 base between them. Germline V lookup: CDR1 SGDLS, CDR2 YYNGEE. The CDR3 covers 12 residues. CDR3 DNA sequence: TGTGCCAGCAGCGTCAACACCGGGGAGCTGTTTTTT. Translating it yields CASSVNTGELFF.

The chain is built from TRBV6-2 or TRBV6-3 and TRBJ2-2; the D gene is possibly TRBD1 (5 bases). This CDR3 is built from 15 residues. Germline lookup yields CDR1 MNHEY and CDR2 SVGEGT. V dropped 7 bases and J dropped 0 bases, with 12 bases sitting between them. The CDR3 DNA reads as TGTGCCAGCACTGGACACTTCGCGAACACCGGGGAGCTGTTTTTT. Residues: CASTGHFANTGELFF.

This clonotype was counted only a few times. The chain carries TRBV10-1 and TRBJ2-1; D may be TRBD1 (6 bases). The V gene's germline CDR1 is WNHNN and CDR2 SYGVQD (reference sequence). V lost 3 bases, J lost 5 bases, and 11 bases lay in between. The CDR3 totals 14 residues. The CDR3, as DNA: TGCGCCAGCAGTGACTTCAGGGGAAACAATGAGCAGTTCTTC. Amino acids: CASSDFRGNNEQFF.

This clonotype was detected only a few times. The chain couples TRBV7-2 to TRBJ1-1; 8 bases are shared with TRBD1. Germline V CDR1 and CDR2: SGHTA, FQGNSA. This CDR3 is built from 14 residues. With V trimmed by 6 bases and J by 4 bases, 7 bases remained unmatched. Here the CDR3 DNA reads TGTGCCAGCAGTCAGGGGGCTTTCGGCACTGAAGCTTTCTTT. Translation gives CASSQGAFGTEAFF.

This clonotype has a handful of counts. CDR3 in DNA: TGTGCCAGTAGCAGCTGGTCTGGGGCCAACGTCCTGACTTTC. It yields the protein CASSSWSGANVLTF. The chain links TRBV19 to TRBJ2-6; D remains unclear. V was shortened by 6 bases and J by 1 base, with 7 bases between the two germline ends. CDR3 length equals 14 residues. Germline assignment: CDR1 LNHDA and CDR2 SQIVND (reference sequence). The whole variable domain, remainder taken from reference TRBV19 and TRBJ2-6, is DGGITQSPKYLFRKEGQNVTLSCEQNLNHDAMYWYRQDPGQGLRLIYYSQIVNDFQKGDIAEGYSVSREKKESFPLTVTSAQKNPTAFYLCASSSWSGANVLTFGAGSRLTVL.

CDR3 sequence reads: CASSPGTTYTDTQYF. In DNA form, the CDR3 reads TGCGCCAGCAGCCCAGGGACTACATACACAGATACGCAGTATTTT. The chain joins TRBV4-1 to TRBJ2-3, with 7 nucleotides matching TRBD2. CDR3 length equals 15 residues. Trimming cost V 4 bases and J 2 bases; bases outside gene matches: 6. CDR1 is MGHRA and CDR2 is YSYEKL in the germline V gene.

This clonotype has only a few counts. The V call is TRBV5-6, the J call TRBJ2-7, with unresolved D. This CDR3 spans 12 amino acids. Trimming took off 5 bases at V and 3 bases at J, with 9 bases between the two ends. Germline assignment: CDR1 SGHDT and CDR2 YYEEEE. The CDR3, as DNA: TGTGCCAGCAGTGTGGGTAGCTACGAGCAGTACGTC. Translating it yields CASSVGSYEQYV.

This clonotype occurred a few times. The CDR3 reads CASSLSGFYEQYF. The CDR3 DNA reads as TGCGCCAGCAGCTTGTCTGGGTTCTACGAGCAGTACTTC. The chain uses TRBV5-1 and TRBJ2-7, with D unresolved. This CDR3 is 13 amino acids long. From germline, CDR1 is SGHRS and CDR2 YFSETQ. Between the trimmed V and J ends, which lost 1 base and 3 bases, there was a span of 8 bases.

For this clonotype: The germline gene is not matched at one end of the junction; a read error may be the cause. The chain is built from TRBV11-2 and TRBJ1-2, with a possible D match to TRBD1 (5 bases). Germline-derived CDR1 and CDR2 are SGHAT and FQNNGV. The CDR3 spans 13 residues. The CDR3 region has the DNA TGTGCCAGCAGCGGGGGACGGGGCGGAGGCTGCACCTTC. Residues: CASSGGRGGGCTF.